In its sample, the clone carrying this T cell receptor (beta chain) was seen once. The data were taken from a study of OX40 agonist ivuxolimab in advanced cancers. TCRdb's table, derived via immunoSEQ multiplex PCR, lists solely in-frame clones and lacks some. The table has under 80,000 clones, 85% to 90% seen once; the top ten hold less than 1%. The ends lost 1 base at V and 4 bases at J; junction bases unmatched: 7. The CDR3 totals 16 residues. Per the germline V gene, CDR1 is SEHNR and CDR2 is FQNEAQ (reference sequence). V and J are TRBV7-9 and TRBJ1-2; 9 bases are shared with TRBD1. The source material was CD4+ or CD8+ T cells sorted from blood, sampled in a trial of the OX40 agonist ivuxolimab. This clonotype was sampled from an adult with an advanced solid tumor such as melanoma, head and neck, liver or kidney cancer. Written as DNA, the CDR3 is TGTGCCAGCAGCTTAGGCGGGACAGGGACATTCTATGGCTACACCTTC. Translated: CASSLGGTGTFYGYTF. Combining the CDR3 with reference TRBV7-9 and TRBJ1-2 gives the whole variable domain DTGVSQNPRHKITKRGQNVTFRCDPISEHNRLYWYRQTLGQGPEFLTYFQNEAQLEKSRLLSDRFSAERPKGSFSTLEIQRTEQGDSAMYLCASSLGGTGTFYGYTFGSGTRLTVV.